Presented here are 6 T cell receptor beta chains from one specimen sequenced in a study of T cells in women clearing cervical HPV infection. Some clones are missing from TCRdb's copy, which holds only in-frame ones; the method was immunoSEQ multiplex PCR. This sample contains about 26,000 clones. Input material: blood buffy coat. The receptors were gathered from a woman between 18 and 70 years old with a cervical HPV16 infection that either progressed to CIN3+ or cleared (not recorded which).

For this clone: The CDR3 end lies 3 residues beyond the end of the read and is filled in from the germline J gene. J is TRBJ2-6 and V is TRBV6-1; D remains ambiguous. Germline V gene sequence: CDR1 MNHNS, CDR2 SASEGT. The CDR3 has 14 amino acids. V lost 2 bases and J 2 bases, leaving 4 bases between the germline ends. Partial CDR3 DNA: TGTGCCAGCAGTGAACCAACTGGGGCCAACGTC. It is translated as CASSEPTGANV. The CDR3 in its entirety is CASSEPTGANVLTF.

The CDR3 loop is CASSPGTGNSPLHF. The part of the CDR3 DNA that was read is TGTGCCAGCAGTCCCGGGACAGGGAATTCACCC. The gene calls are TRBV5-6 and TRBJ1-6; 9 bases fit TRBD1. The DNA ends 3 residues before the CDR3 does, and the rest of the CDR3 is filled in from the germline J gene. This CDR3 has 14 amino acids. V lost 5 bases and J lost 7; bases outside the gene matches: 4. Germline V gene lookup returns CDR1 SGHDT and CDR2 YYEEEE. The whole variable domain, remainder taken from reference TRBV5-6 and TRBJ1-6, is DAGVTQSPTHLIKTRGQQVTLRCSPKSGHDTVSWYQQALGQGPQFIFQYYEEEERQRGNFPDRFSGHQFPNYSSELNVNALLLGDSALYLCASSPGTGNSPLHFGNGTRLTVT.

The DNA read from the CDR3 is TGTGCCTGGAGTGAAAGCGGTTCCGGGGAG. Its protein is CAWSESGSGE. The CDR3, in full, reads CAWSESGSGELFF. The rearrangement joins TRBV30 to TRBJ2-2; TRBD2 might be the D (5 bases). The sequenced fragment ends 3 residues before the CDR3 boundary, so the rest is inferred from the germline J gene. CDR1 and CDR2 (germline): GTSNPN, SVGIG (reference sequence). The V end was cut by 1 base, the J end by 6 bases, with 9 bases between. This CDR3 is built from 13 residues. The full variable domain, rest sourced from reference TRBV30 and TRBJ2-2, is SQTIHQWPATLVQPVGSPLSLECTVEGTSNPNLYWYRQAAGRGLQLLFYSVGIGQISSEVPQNLSASRPQDRQFILSSKKLLLSDSGFYLCAWSESGSGELFFGEGSRLTVL.

The CDR3 loop reads CSARDSGFTDTQYF. CDR3 bases read: TGCAGTGCTAGAGATTCCGGGTTCACAGATACG. This chain connects TRBV20-1 to TRBJ2-3; no definite D call. Read sequence stops 3 residues before the CDR3 end, and the germline J gene provides the missing end. Trimming removed 0 bases at V and 2 bases at J, with 9 bases between. Germline CDR1 reads DFQATT; CDR2 reads SNEGSKA (reference sequence). This CDR3 region has 14 residues.

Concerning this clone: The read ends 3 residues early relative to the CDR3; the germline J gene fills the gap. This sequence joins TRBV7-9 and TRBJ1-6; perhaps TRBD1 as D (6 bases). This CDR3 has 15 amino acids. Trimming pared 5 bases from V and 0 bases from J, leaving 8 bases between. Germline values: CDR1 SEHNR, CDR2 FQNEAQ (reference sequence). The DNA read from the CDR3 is TGTGCCAGCAGCGAGGACAGCTCCTATAATTCACCC. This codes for CASSEDSSYNSP. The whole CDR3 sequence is CASSEDSSYNSPLHF.

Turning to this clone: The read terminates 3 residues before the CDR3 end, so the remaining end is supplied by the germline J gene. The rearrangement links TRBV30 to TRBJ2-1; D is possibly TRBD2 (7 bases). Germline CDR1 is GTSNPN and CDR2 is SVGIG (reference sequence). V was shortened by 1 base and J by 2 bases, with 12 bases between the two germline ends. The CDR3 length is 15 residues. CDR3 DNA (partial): TGTGCCTGGAGTGGTGTGGGGGGGCCCTACAATGAG. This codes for CAWSGVGGPYNE. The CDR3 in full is CAWSGVGGPYNEQFF.